What follows are 25 T cell receptor beta chains derived from one specimen sequenced in a study of blood T cell repertoires in COVID-19. Produced via immunoSEQ multiplex PCR; TCRdb's table is partial and in-frame only. The repertoire consists of some 77,000 clones, with roughly four fifths occurring once and the leading ten covering 1.8%. Sequenced input: peripheral blood. These TCRs come from a woman aged 55 to 70 with acute or convalescent COVID-19.

This clone was counted once. The rearrangement uses TRBV10-3 and TRBJ1-5; tentative D call: TRBD1 (5 bases). This CDR3 has 18 amino acids. The V gene lost 3 bases and the J gene lost 0 bases, with 18 bases spanning the gap. CDR1 and CDR2 from the germline V gene are ENHRY and SYGVKD. This CDR3 reads CAISDGETGGISNQPQHF. The CDR3 DNA reads as TGTGCCATCAGTGACGGCGAAACGGGGGGGATTAGCAATCAGCCCCAGCATTTT.

V gene TRBV28 combines with J gene TRBJ1-2; tentatively, D is TRBD1 (5 bases). Trimming removed 1 base from V and 4 bases from J, with 13 bases in between. CDR3 length: 15 residues. The germline V gene encodes CDR1 MDHEN and CDR2 SYDVKM. CDR3: CASSLSGGTVYGYTF. The CDR3 DNA reads as TGTGCCAGCAGTTTATCCGGGGGGACCGTCTATGGCTACACCTTC.

This clone was detected a few times. The rearrangement joins TRBV24-1 to TRBJ1-2; possible D gene TRBD1, 5 bases. Germline assignment: CDR1 KGHDR and CDR2 SFDVKD. CDR3 length equals 14 residues. Trimming took 3 bases from V and 8 from J, leaving 15 bases between them. The CDR3 region is CATSDPLSQGGYTF. CDR3 DNA: TGTGCCACCAGTGATCCCCTGTCCCAGGGAGGCTACACCTTC.

The chain uses TRBV19 and TRBJ2-2, with D possibly matching TRBD1 (6 bases). Germline CDR1 reads LNHDA; CDR2 reads SQIVND (reference sequence). The CDR3 loop spans 15 amino acids. With 5 bases removed from V and 5 bases from J, the gap between germline ends came to 15 bases. CDR3 region: CASSDWTVFTGELFF. The CDR3 DNA reads TGTGCCAGTAGTGACTGGACAGTTTTTACCGGGGAGCTGTTTTTT.

The V call is TRBV24-1, the J call TRBJ1-1, with 10 bases lining up with TRBD1. This CDR3 has 16 amino acids. Germline assignment: CDR1 KGHDR and CDR2 SFDVKD. The trim removed 4 bases at V and 1 base at J, leaving 5 bases unmatched. CDR3 nucleotides: TGTGCCACCAGTGACCGGGACAGGGGACCGAACACTGAAGCTTTCTTT. It encodes CATSDRDRGPNTEAFF.

The gene calls are TRBV5-5 and TRBJ1-1, with 12 bases identical to TRBD1. Trimming took 4 bases from V and 3 from J; bases not matched to a gene: 16. This CDR3 spans 19 amino acids. The germline V gene has CDR1 SGHKS and CDR2 YYEKEE (reference sequence). The CDR3 DNA is TGTGCCAGCAGCCCAGGGACAGGGGGCACCCACTCCCTCTACACTGAAGCTTTCTTT. This sequence encodes CASSPGTGGTHSLYTEAFF.

The sample holds a few counts of this clone. The chain employs TRBV6-6 and TRBJ1-2; 7 positions agree with TRBD1. Germline trimming cut 5 bases from V and 3 bases from J; bases unmatched to any gene: 0. The germline gives CDR1 MNHNY, CDR2 SVGAGI (reference sequence). The CDR3 has 12 amino acids. The CDR3 loop is CASSTGDYGYTF. The CDR3 region has the DNA TGTGCCAGCAGTACAGGGGACTATGGCTACACCTTC.

This clone was detected only once. The V call is TRBV29-1, the J call TRBJ1-4; 7 nucleotides align to TRBD1. V was clipped by 6 bases and J by 0 bases; unmatched bases: 10. Per the germline V gene, CDR1 is SQVTM and CDR2 is ANQGSEA. The CDR3 is 16 amino acids. This CDR3 reads CSVMTGLGATNEKLFF. DNA for the CDR3: TGCAGCGTGATGACAGGGCTAGGGGCAACTAATGAAAAACTGTTTTTT.

CDR3 coding DNA: TGTGCCAGCAGCCCTTTAGCGGGAGCCACTGGCGAGCAGTACTTC. As protein: CASSPLAGATGEQYF. The chain couples TRBV9 to TRBJ2-7; 9 nucleotides align to TRBD2. CDR3 length: 15 amino acids. V lost 4 bases, J lost 6 bases, and 11 bases stayed unmatched. Germline V gene lookup returns CDR1 SGDLS and CDR2 YYNGEE.

The chain employs TRBV5-1 and TRBJ2-3, with 9 positions matching TRBD2. V dropped 3 bases and J dropped 2; count of bases not matched to a gene: 4. This CDR3 is built from 15 residues. Germline V gene data show CDR1 as SGHRS and CDR2 as YFSETQ. The CDR3 protein is CASSSSGGPTDTQYF. Written as DNA, the CDR3 is TGCGCCAGCAGCTCAAGCGGGGGGCCCACAGATACGCAGTATTTT.

The chain has TRBV2 and TRBJ2-7; 7 nucleotides align to TRBD1. Germline CDR1 and CDR2: SNHLY and FYNNEI. With V trimmed by 6 bases and J by 3 bases, 8 bases remained unmatched. There are 14 residues in the CDR3. Here the CDR3 reads CASRGMTGSYEQYF. CDR3 DNA sequence: TGTGCCAGCAGGGGGATGACAGGGAGCTACGAGCAGTACTTC.

The rearrangement joins TRBV6-1 to TRBJ1-6; D remains unclear. V was cut by 1 base and J by 10 bases, with 11 bases left in between. The CDR3 is made up of 14 amino acids. CDR1 is MNHNS and CDR2 is SASEGT in the germline V gene. The CDR3 loop reads CASSEGTQGSPLHF. The DNA for the CDR3 is TGTGCCAGCAGTGAAGGGACTCAAGGATCACCCCTCCACTTT.

The gene calls are TRBV7-8 and TRBJ1-2, with D unclear. Per germline, CDR1 SGHVS and CDR2 FQNEAQ. V lost 5 bases to trimming and J lost 8 bases, with 18 bases between them. The CDR3 sequence is 14 residues long. CDR3 in amino acids: CASSVAGARYGYTF. In DNA, the CDR3 is TGTGCCAGCAGCGTCGCGGGAGCTAGGTACGGCTACACCTTC.

The table lists this clone with a count of one. This sequence joins TRBV6-1 and TRBJ1-5; TRBD1 might be the D (6 bases). Trimming took 3 bases from V and 2 from J, leaving 14 bases between them. CDR1 is MNHNS, CDR2 SASEGT, per germline. The CDR3 has 16 amino acids. CDR3: CASSDGQSRGNQPQHF. CDR3 nucleotides: TGTGCCAGCAGTGATGGACAGTCGAGGGGCAATCAGCCCCAGCATTTT.

DNA for the CDR3: TGTGCCAGCACCAGAACTAAGATGACTGAAGCTTTCTTT. Protein sequence: CASTRTKMTEAFF. The chain uses TRBV12-3 or TRBV12-4 and TRBJ1-1; D remains unclear. The CDR3 extends over 13 amino acids. Trimming left V 7 bases short and J 5 bases short, with 14 bases between.

This rearrangement joins TRBV12-3 or TRBV12-4 to TRBJ1-6, with 9 nucleotides matching TRBD1. Unmatched junction bases numbered 5, after V lost 10 bases and J lost 10 bases. The length of the CDR3 is 12 residues. CDR3 region: CATQGARSPLHF. The CDR3 nucleotides are TGTGCCACACAGGGGGCGAGGTCACCCCTCCACTTT.

This chain joins TRBV15 and TRBJ1-5; 9 bases fit TRBD1. J gave up 0 bases and V 3 bases, and 12 bases lay outside the gene matches. This CDR3 has 19 amino acids. Germline V gene lookup returns CDR1 LNHNV and CDR2 YYDKDF (reference sequence). This CDR3 reads CATSSPLGQGTHSNQPQHF. Written as DNA, the CDR3 is TGTGCCACCAGCAGTCCCCTGGGACAGGGAACTCATAGCAATCAGCCCCAGCATTTT.

The CDR3 DNA reads as TGTGCCATCAGTGTGGGACAGGCAGACTATGGCTACACCTTC. Translated, it gives CAISVGQADYGYTF. V usage is TRBV10-3 and J usage is TRBJ1-2; 8 positions match TRBD1. Germline V gene lookup returns CDR1 ENHRY and CDR2 SYGVKD. This CDR3 has 14 amino acids. With 4 bases clipped from V and 3 bases from J, the junction kept 4 bases outside the gene matches.

A single count supports this clone. The chain carries TRBV9 and TRBJ2-7, with TRBD1 as a possible D gene (6 bases). CDR3 length: 15 residues. The germline V gene encodes CDR1 SGDLS and CDR2 YYNGEE. With 0 bases removed from V and 0 bases from J, the gap between germline ends came to 10 bases. The DNA of the CDR3 is TGTGCCAGCAGCGTAGGGCAGGGGATCTCCTACGAGCAGTACTTC. Its protein product is CASSVGQGISYEQYF.

The chain recombines TRBV13 with TRBJ2-5; 9 bases map to TRBD1. In germline, CDR1 is PRHDT, CDR2 FYEKMQ (reference sequence). V trimming: 2 bases; J trimming: 5 bases; junction bases outside the gene matches: 12. The CDR3 has 17 amino acids. The CDR3 protein is CASSLRSTGGGSETQYF. The CDR3 nucleotides are TGTGCCAGCAGCTTACGGAGCACAGGGGGCGGGTCGGAGACCCAGTACTTC. The variable domain in full, completed from reference TRBV13 and TRBJ2-5, reads AAGVIQSPRHLIKEKRETATLKCYPIPRHDTVYWYQQGPGQDPQFLISFYEKMQSDKGSIPDRFSAQQFSDYHSELNMSSLELGDSALYFCASSLRSTGGGSETQYFGPGTRLLVL.

The chain is built from TRBV5-4 and TRBJ1-1; D might be TRBD1 (5 bases). The germline V and J ends were trimmed by 0 bases and 2 bases, with 8 bases remaining between them. This CDR3 is 14 amino acids long. Germline CDR1 reads SGHNT; CDR2 reads YYREEE (reference sequence). This chain's CDR3 is CASSLGGANTEAFF. The CDR3 DNA reads as TGTGCCAGCAGCTTGGGGGGCGCCAACACTGAAGCTTTCTTT.

V gene TRBV2 combines with J gene TRBJ2-1, with 14 bases aligning to TRBD2. Germline CDR1 is SNHLY and CDR2 is FYNNEI. J was trimmed by 7 bases and V by 7 bases; bases with no gene match: 6. The CDR3 consists of 15 residues. CDR3 region: CASKTSGGAGNEQFF. As DNA, the CDR3 is TGTGCCAGCAAGACTAGCGGGGGGGCTGGAAATGAGCAGTTCTTC.

The chain recombines TRBV5-5 with TRBJ2-2; no clear D. Germline assignment: CDR1 SGHKS and CDR2 YYEKEE (reference sequence). The CDR3 consists of 16 residues. Deletions cut 3 bases from V and 4 bases from J, with 16 bases between. DNA of the CDR3: TGTGCCAGCAGCTCCACGGGTCTCTTGATCACCGGGGAGCTGTTTTTT. It specifies CASSSTGLLITGELFF.

Here the CDR3 reads CASKMGSSYEQYF. CDR3 coding DNA: TGTGCCAGCAAGATGGGGAGCTCCTACGAGCAGTACTTC. The chain combines TRBV28 with TRBJ2-7; D may be TRBD2 (5 bases). This CDR3 is 13 amino acids long. Per germline, CDR1 MDHEN and CDR2 SYDVKM. The V gene lost 7 bases and the J gene lost 0 bases, with 10 bases spanning the gap.

The rearrangement joins TRBV4-2 to TRBJ1-6; TRBD1 is a possible D gene (6 bases). The CDR3 extends over 15 amino acids. Between the trimmed V and J ends, which lost 6 bases and 13 bases, there was a span of 22 bases. Germline CDR1 is LGHNA and CDR2 is YNFKEQ. CDR3 DNA: TGTGCCAGCAGGCGACAGGACGCTCAGGGTAGCCCCCTCCACTTT. Its protein product is CASRRQDAQGSPLHF.